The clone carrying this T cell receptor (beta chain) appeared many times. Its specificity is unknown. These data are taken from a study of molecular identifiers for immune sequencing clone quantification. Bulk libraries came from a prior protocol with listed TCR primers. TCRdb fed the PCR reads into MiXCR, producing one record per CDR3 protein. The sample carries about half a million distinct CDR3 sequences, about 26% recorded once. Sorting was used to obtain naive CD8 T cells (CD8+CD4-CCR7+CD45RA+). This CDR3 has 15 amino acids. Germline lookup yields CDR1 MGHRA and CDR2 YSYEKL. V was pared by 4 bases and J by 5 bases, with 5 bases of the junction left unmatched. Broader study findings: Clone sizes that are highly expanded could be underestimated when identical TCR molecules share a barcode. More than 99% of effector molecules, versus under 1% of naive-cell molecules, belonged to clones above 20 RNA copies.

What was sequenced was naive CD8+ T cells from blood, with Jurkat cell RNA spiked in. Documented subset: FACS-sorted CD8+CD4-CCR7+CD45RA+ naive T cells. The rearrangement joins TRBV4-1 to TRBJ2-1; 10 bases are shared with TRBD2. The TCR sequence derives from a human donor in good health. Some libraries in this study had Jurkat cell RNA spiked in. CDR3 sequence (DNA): TGCGCCAGCAGCCGGGGACTAGCGAGGAACAATGAGCAGTTCTTC. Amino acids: CASSRGLARNNEQFF.